The following is a TCR beta chain sequence with its context. Its specificity is unknown. These data are taken from a study of early T cells in non-severe SARS-CoV-2 infection. About the study: Chains were not paired, and sequencing was done on bulk RNA from unsorted whole blood.

Regarding the study as a whole: Anti-spike CD8 responses were favored by VDJdb matching, which missed private and CD4 specificities.

Unique molecular identifiers (one per individual cDNA molecule) were attached. From the 5' RACE reads, TCRdb called clonotypes with MiXCR, one entry per CDR3 protein. The repertoire holds some 49,000 distinct CDR3 sequences, with about 4.1% as singletons. Unmatched junction bases numbered 5, after V lost 2 bases and J lost 3 bases. The CDR3 runs 15 residues. CDR1 is GTSNPN, CDR2 SVGIG, per germline (reference sequence). Sequenced input: whole blood. The chain employs TRBV30 and TRBJ2-7, with 12 bases matching TRBD2. This clonotype was obtained from an adult who was a healthcare worker with PCR-confirmed SARS-CoV-2 infection or an uninfected control (not recorded which). CDR3 coding DNA: TGTGCCTGGAGTCTCGGACTAGCGGGAATCTACGAGCAGTACTTC. Translated, it gives CAWSLGLAGIYEQYF.